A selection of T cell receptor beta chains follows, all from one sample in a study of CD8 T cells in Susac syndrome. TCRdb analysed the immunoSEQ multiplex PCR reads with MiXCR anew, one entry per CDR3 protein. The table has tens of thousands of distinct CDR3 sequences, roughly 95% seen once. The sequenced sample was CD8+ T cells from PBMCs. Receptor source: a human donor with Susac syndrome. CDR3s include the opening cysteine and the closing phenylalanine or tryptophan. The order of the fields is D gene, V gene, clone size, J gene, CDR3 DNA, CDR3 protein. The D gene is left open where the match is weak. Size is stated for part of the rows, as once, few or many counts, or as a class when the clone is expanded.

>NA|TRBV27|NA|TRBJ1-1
TGTGCCAGCAGTCATCAGGGCCTCTCTGAAGCTTTCTTT
CASSHQGLSEAFF
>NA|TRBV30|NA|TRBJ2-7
TGTGCCTGGCAGGACAGAGCCTACGAGCAGTACTTC
CAWQDRAYEQYF
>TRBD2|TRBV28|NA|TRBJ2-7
TGTGCCAGCAGTTCCTCGACTAGCGGGAGTTCCGAGCAGTACTTC
CASSSSTSGSSEQYF
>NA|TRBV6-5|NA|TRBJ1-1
TGTGCCAGCAGTTACACAGGTAACACTGAAGCTTTCTTT
CASSYTGNTEAFF
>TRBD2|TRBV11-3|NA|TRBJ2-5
TGTGCCAGCCGAAATCGGGTAGCGGGAGGGTGGGAGACCCAGTACTTC
CASRNRVAGGWETQYF
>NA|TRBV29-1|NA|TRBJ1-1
TGCAGCGTTAGGGGAGGACACGAAGCTTTCTTT
CSVRGGHEAFF
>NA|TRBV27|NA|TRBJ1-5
TGTGCCAGCTCCTTTCACAATCAGCCCCAGCATTTT
CASSFHNQPQHF
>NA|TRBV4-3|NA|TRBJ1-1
TGCGCCAGCAGCCAAGAGATAGGGCAGGGTCACACTGAAGCTTTCTTT
CASSQEIGQGHTEAFF
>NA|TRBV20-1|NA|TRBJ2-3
TGCAGTGCATGGGACAGCACAGATACGCAGTATTTT
CSAWDSTDTQYF
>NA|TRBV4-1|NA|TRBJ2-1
TGCGCCAGCAGCCAAGTATTGGGGGACAATGAGCAGTTCTTC
CASSQVLGDNEQFF
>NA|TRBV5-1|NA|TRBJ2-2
TGCGCCAGTAGCCCATCGGGCACCGGGGAGCTGTTTTTT
CASSPSGTGELFF
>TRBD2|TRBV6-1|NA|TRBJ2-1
TGTGCCAGCAGTACCCACCGGACTAGCGGGATTACGGGTGAGCAGTTCTTC
CASSTHRTSGITGEQFF
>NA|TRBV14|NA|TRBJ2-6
TGTGCCAGCAGCCACTCCTACCGACGGTACTCTGGGGCCAACGTCCTGACTTTC
CASSHSYRRYSGANVLTF
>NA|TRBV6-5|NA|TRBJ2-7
TGTGCCAGCAGTTACTCGCAGCGGGCCAGCTCCTACGAGCAGTACTTC
CASSYSQRASSYEQYF
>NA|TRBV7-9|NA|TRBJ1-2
TGTGCCAGCAGCTTAGCAGATAACTATGGCTACACCTTC
CASSLADNYGYTF
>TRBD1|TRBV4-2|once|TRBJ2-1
TGTGCCAGCAGCCTCCGACAGGGTTCGAAAGTGCAGTTCTTC
CASSLRQGSKVQFF
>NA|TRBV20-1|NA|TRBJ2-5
TGCAGTGCCTCGATCCAAGGGAGCTTTCAAGAGACCCAGTACTTC
CSASIQGSFQETQYF
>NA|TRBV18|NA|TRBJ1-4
TGTGCCAGCTCACCGCGAGCCGGACACCTTAATGAAAAACTGTTTTTT
CASSPRAGHLNEKLFF
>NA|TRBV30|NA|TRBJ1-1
TGTGCCTGGAGTTACGGCCCCATGAACACTGAAGCTTTCTTT
CAWSYGPMNTEAFF
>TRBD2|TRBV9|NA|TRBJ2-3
TGTGCCAGCAGCGTAGCAACAAAGGGACTAGCGTCGTCAGATACGCAGTATTTT
CASSVATKGLASSDTQYF
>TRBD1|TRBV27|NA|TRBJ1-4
TGTGCCAGCAGTCTACAGGGGGAAGAAAAACTGTTTTTT
CASSLQGEEKLFF
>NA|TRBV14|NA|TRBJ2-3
TGTGCCAGCAGCCCGATGGGGGCGAGCACAGATACGCAGTATTTT
CASSPMGASTDTQYF
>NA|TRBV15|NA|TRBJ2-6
TGTGCCACCAGCCCACAGGCCTCTGGGGCCAACGTCCTGACTTTC
CATSPQASGANVLTF
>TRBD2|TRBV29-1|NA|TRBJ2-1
TGCAGCGCCCCTGACCTAGCGGGAGTTTACAATGAGCAGTTCTTC
CSAPDLAGVYNEQFF
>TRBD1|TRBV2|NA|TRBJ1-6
TGTGCCAGCAGTATTCGACAGGGTGGCTCCTATAATTCACCCCTCCACTTT
CASSIRQGGSYNSPLHF
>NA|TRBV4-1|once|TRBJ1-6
TGCGCCAGCAGCCAAGCCCGGGTCTGGAATTCACCCCTCCACTTT
CASSQARVWNSPLHF
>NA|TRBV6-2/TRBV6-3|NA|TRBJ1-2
TGTGCCAGCAGTTCCGGGGAAAAGGGCCCCCGACATTATGGCTACACCTTC
CASSSGEKGPRHYGYTF
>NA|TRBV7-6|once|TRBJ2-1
TGTGCCAGCAGCCCAAACAGGGGGGGGAATGAGCAGTTCTTC
CASSPNRGGNEQFF
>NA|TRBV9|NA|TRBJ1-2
TGTGCCAGCAGCGTAGGAGGTGGGGGACATCCCACCTTC
CASSVGGGGHPTF
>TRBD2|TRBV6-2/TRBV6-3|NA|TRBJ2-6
TGTGCCAGCAGTTACGAACACCCCCTAACGGGAGGGATCATCCCCTCTGGGGCCAACGTCCTGACTTTC
CASSYEHPLTGGIIPSGANVLTF
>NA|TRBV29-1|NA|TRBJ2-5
TGCAGCGGCGCGGACAGAAAAGAGACCCAGTACTTC
CSGADRKETQYF
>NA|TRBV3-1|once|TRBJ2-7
TGTGCCAGCAGCCAATTCTTCCGCTACGAGCAGTACTTC
CASSQFFRYEQYF
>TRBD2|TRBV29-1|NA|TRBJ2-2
TGCAGCGTGAGGAGCGGGGACACCGGGGAGCTGTTTTTT
CSVRSGDTGELFF
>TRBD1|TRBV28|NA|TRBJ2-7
TGTGCCAGCAGTTTCCGGGACAGGGCGCCTATCTACGAGCAGTACTTC
CASSFRDRAPIYEQYF
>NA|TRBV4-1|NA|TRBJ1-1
TGCGCCAGCAGCCCCCCGTCAGGGACCTACACTGAAGCTTTCTTT
CASSPPSGTYTEAFF
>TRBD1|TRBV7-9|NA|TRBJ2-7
TGTGCCAGCAGCCCAGGGGGCGGCTATGATTCCTACGAGCAGTACTTC
CASSPGGGYDSYEQYF
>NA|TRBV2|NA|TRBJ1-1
TGTGCCAGCAGTGCTCTGGTTGGGGATATGAACACTGAAGCTTTCTTT
CASSALVGDMNTEAFF
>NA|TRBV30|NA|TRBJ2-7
TGTGCCTGGAGTGTACGGCCTAGCAAGCCCACCTACGAGCAGTACTTC
CAWSVRPSKPTYEQYF
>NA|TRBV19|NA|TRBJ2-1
TGTGCCAGTAGTCCCAAAAGGGCCCCCGGTTTGAATGAGCAGTTCTTC
CASSPKRAPGLNEQFF
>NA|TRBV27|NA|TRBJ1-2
TGTGCCAGCAGTCCTCCCGGAAACTATGGCTACACCTTC
CASSPPGNYGYTF
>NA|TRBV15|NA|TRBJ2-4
TGTGCCACCAGCAGAGGACCCTCCGGGGAAGCCAAAAACATTCAGTACTTC
CATSRGPSGEAKNIQYF
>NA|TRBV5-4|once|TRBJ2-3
TGTGCCAGCAGCCTCACCGGGAACACAGATACGCAGTATTTT
CASSLTGNTDTQYF
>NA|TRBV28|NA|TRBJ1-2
TGTGCCAGCAGTTTAAGGGCAGCACCTAACTATGGCTACACCTTC
CASSLRAAPNYGYTF
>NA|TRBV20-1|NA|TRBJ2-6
TGCAGTATCAGAGCCCCGGGCTCCGCGGATCGGGGCTCTGGGGCCAACGTCCTGACTTTC
CSIRAPGSADRGSGANVLTF
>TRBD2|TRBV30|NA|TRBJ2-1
TGTGCCTTAGCGGGAACCTACAATGAGCAGTTCTTC
CALAGTYNEQFF
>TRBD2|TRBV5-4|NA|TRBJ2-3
TGTGCCAGCAGCGTAGCGGGGGGACCTACAGATACGCAGTATTTT
CASSVAGGPTDTQYF
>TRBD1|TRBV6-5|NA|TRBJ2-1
TGTGCCAGCCGTCAGGGGGCCTACAATGAGCAGTTCTTC
CASRQGAYNEQFF